The rows below give T cell receptor beta chains drawn from one sample of a study of control samples from healthy donors and cancer patients. Sequenced by immunoSEQ multiplex PCR; TCRdb stores in-frame clones only, minus some. The data contain fewer than 200,000 clones, approximately 90% of them singletons. Sequencing used blood. These receptors were collected from a man aged 30 to 39 in good health. CDR3s include the opening cysteine and the closing phenylalanine or tryptophan. Each record gives: CDR3 DNA, CDR3 protein, D gene, V gene, J gene, clone size. A D gene is named only where the DNA matches it firmly. Clone sizes are given selectively: once, few, many, or a class where the clone is expanded.

CDR3nt: TGTGCCAGCAGTGAAATCGGACAGGGGTCTTCACCCCTCCACTTT; CDR3aa: CASSEIGQGSSPLHF; d_gene: TRBD1; v_gene: TRBV2; j_gene: TRBJ1-6; abundance: once
CDR3nt: TGTGCCAGCAGTTACCTCTTCGGGACTAGCGGGGGGGAACCACCCCAGTTCTTCTTC; CDR3aa: CASSYLFGTSGGEPPQFFF; d_gene: TRBD2; v_gene: TRBV6-2/TRBV6-3; j_gene: TRBJ2-1; abundance: .
CDR3nt: TGTGCCAGCAGCTTAAGTACGGGACTAGCGAGATACGAGCAGTACTTC; CDR3aa: CASSLSTGLARYEQYF; d_gene: TRBD2; v_gene: TRBV7-9; j_gene: TRBJ2-7; abundance: .
CDR3nt: TGTGCCACCAGTGGCCAGGGAATTCTGCCCCAGCATTTT; CDR3aa: CATSGQGILPQHF; d_gene: .; v_gene: TRBV24-1; j_gene: TRBJ1-5; abundance: .
CDR3nt: TGTGCCAGCAGCCAATTCTCGTACCCTTCGCCTGCGAACACCGGGGAGCTGTTTTTT; CDR3aa: CASSQFSYPSPANTGELFF; d_gene: .; v_gene: TRBV7-2; j_gene: TRBJ2-2; abundance: once
CDR3nt: TGTGCCAGCAGCTTAGCGCCGGGACAGCAAGAGACCCAGTACTTC; CDR3aa: CASSLAPGQQETQYF; d_gene: TRBD1; v_gene: TRBV7-6; j_gene: TRBJ2-5; abundance: .
CDR3nt: TGCGCCAGCAGCCAAGTGGCAGGGGAGCAGGAAGCTTTCTTT; CDR3aa: CASSQVAGEQEAFF; d_gene: .; v_gene: TRBV4-1; j_gene: TRBJ1-1; abundance: .
CDR3nt: TGCAGCGCCTCTCGAAGGCGGGAGACCCAGTACTTC; CDR3aa: CSASRRRETQYF; d_gene: .; v_gene: TRBV29-1; j_gene: TRBJ2-5; abundance: .
CDR3nt: TGTGCCAGCAGTTTACAGGGGCCCTCCTACGAGCAGTACTTC; CDR3aa: CASSLQGPSYEQYF; d_gene: .; v_gene: TRBV27; j_gene: TRBJ2-7; abundance: .
CDR3nt: TGTGCCAGCAGCTGGACTACGGGACAGGGGGTATGGGACTATGGCTACACCTTC; CDR3aa: CASSWTTGQGVWDYGYTF; d_gene: TRBD1; v_gene: TRBV7-8; j_gene: TRBJ1-2; abundance: .
CDR3nt: TGTGCCAGCATTATTGAGAGAAACTCTGGAAACACCATATATTTT; CDR3aa: CASIIERNSGNTIYF; d_gene: .; v_gene: TRBV6-5; j_gene: TRBJ1-3; abundance: .
CDR3nt: TGTGCCAGCAGCTCCCTTCGGGGGGCGCTTAAGCAGTACTTC; CDR3aa: CASSSLRGALKQYF; d_gene: .; v_gene: TRBV11-2; j_gene: TRBJ2-7; abundance: .
CDR3nt: TGTGCCAGCAGTTACTCCTGGACAGGGGGCCAAGAGACCCAGTACTTC; CDR3aa: CASSYSWTGGQETQYF; d_gene: TRBD1; v_gene: TRBV6-5; j_gene: TRBJ2-5; abundance: .
CDR3nt: TGCGCCAGCAGCCAAGATCGGGAATCAGCCTACGAGCAGTACTTC; CDR3aa: CASSQDRESAYEQYF; d_gene: .; v_gene: TRBV4-1; j_gene: TRBJ2-7; abundance: .
CDR3nt: TGTGCCAGCTCACCTGGACAGGGGGCCGTTGGGACTGAAGCTTTCTTT; CDR3aa: CASSPGQGAVGTEAFF; d_gene: TRBD1; v_gene: TRBV18; j_gene: TRBJ1-1; abundance: .
CDR3nt: TGTGCCAGCCGGTTTGGCGGGAGCTACGAGCAGTACTTC; CDR3aa: CASRFGGSYEQYF; d_gene: TRBD2; v_gene: TRBV27; j_gene: TRBJ2-7; abundance: .
CDR3nt: TGCGCCAGCAGCTTGCGCACGAACTATGGCTACACCTTC; CDR3aa: CASSLRTNYGYTF; d_gene: .; v_gene: TRBV5-1; j_gene: TRBJ1-2; abundance: .
CDR3nt: TGTGCCAGCAGGACAGTCCGGGTAGCTAACTATGGCTACACCTTC; CDR3aa: CASRTVRVANYGYTF; d_gene: .; v_gene: TRBV27; j_gene: TRBJ1-2; abundance: .
CDR3nt: TGCGCCAGCAGCAAACCGGGACAGGTCCTCTACGAGCAGTACTTC; CDR3aa: CASSKPGQVLYEQYF; d_gene: TRBD1; v_gene: TRBV5-1; j_gene: TRBJ2-7; abundance: .
CDR3nt: TGTGCCTGGAGTCGACAGGGTGGGAATAATTCACCCCTCCACTTT; CDR3aa: CAWSRQGGNNSPLHF; d_gene: TRBD1; v_gene: TRBV30; j_gene: TRBJ1-6; abundance: few
CDR3nt: TGTGCCAGCTCACCACTGGGGACCCGGTCTGGAAACACCATATATTTT; CDR3aa: CASSPLGTRSGNTIYF; d_gene: .; v_gene: TRBV18; j_gene: TRBJ1-3; abundance: .
CDR3nt: TGTGCCAGCTCACCGATGGCCGGAGGGGCAGGTCAGCCCCAGCATTTT; CDR3aa: CASSPMAGGAGQPQHF; d_gene: .; v_gene: TRBV18; j_gene: TRBJ1-5; abundance: .
CDR3nt: TGCAGCGTTGTTGGACAGATGAACACTGAAGCTTTCTTT; CDR3aa: CSVVGQMNTEAFF; d_gene: .; v_gene: TRBV29-1; j_gene: TRBJ1-1; abundance: .
CDR3nt: TGTGCCAGCAGCTTAGGGGACAGAACCTATAATTCACCCCTCCACTTT; CDR3aa: CASSLGDRTYNSPLHF; d_gene: TRBD1; v_gene: TRBV7-9; j_gene: TRBJ1-6; abundance: .
CDR3nt: TGCGCCAGCAGCCCCCAGGGGGGAAAAATTTACAATGAGCAGTTCTTC; CDR3aa: CASSPQGGKIYNEQFF; d_gene: .; v_gene: TRBV5-1; j_gene: TRBJ2-1; abundance: .
CDR3nt: TGTGCCAGCAGCTTGTCAGAATATAGCAATCAGCCCCAGCATTTT; CDR3aa: CASSLSEYSNQPQHF; d_gene: .; v_gene: TRBV5-8; j_gene: TRBJ1-5; abundance: once
CDR3nt: TGTGCCAGCACCCTCGGGGATGGCTACACCTTC; CDR3aa: CASTLGDGYTF; d_gene: .; v_gene: TRBV12-3/TRBV12-4; j_gene: TRBJ1-2; abundance: .
CDR3nt: TGTGCCAGCGGGACTAGCGGGAGTTACGAGCAGTACTTC; CDR3aa: CASGTSGSYEQYF; d_gene: TRBD2; v_gene: TRBV19; j_gene: TRBJ2-7; abundance: .
CDR3nt: TGTGCCATCCCCGGGACTAGCGGGGGAAATGAGCAGTTCTTC; CDR3aa: CAIPGTSGGNEQFF; d_gene: TRBD2; v_gene: TRBV2; j_gene: TRBJ2-1; abundance: few
CDR3nt: TGCGCCAGCAGCCAAGATCAGCGGGGGGGAGATACGCAGTATTTT; CDR3aa: CASSQDQRGGDTQYF; d_gene: TRBD2; v_gene: TRBV4-1; j_gene: TRBJ2-3; abundance: .
CDR3nt: TGTGCCAGCAGTCCGGGACACACCAAAAACATTCAGTACTTC; CDR3aa: CASSPGHTKNIQYF; d_gene: .; v_gene: TRBV28; j_gene: TRBJ2-4; abundance: .
CDR3nt: TGTGCCAGCAGCTTAGAACTGGGGGACAGAAATCAGCCCCAGCATTTT; CDR3aa: CASSLELGDRNQPQHF; d_gene: TRBD1; v_gene: TRBV7-2; j_gene: TRBJ1-5; abundance: .
CDR3nt: TGCGCCACCTCGGCGGGACCAGATACGCAGTATTTT; CDR3aa: CATSAGPDTQYF; d_gene: .; v_gene: TRBV10-1; j_gene: TRBJ2-3; abundance: .
CDR3nt: TGTGCCAGCAGTCCAGAGAGGGGAATACTGAACACTGAAGCTTTCTTT; CDR3aa: CASSPERGILNTEAFF; d_gene: .; v_gene: TRBV2; j_gene: TRBJ1-1; abundance: .
CDR3nt: TGTGCCAGCAGTACTAATTCACCCCTCCACTTT; CDR3aa: CASSTNSPLHF; d_gene: .; v_gene: TRBV6-5; j_gene: TRBJ1-6; abundance: .
CDR3nt: TGCGCCAGCAGCTCGACAGGGGGTTATGGCTACACCTTC; CDR3aa: CASSSTGGYGYTF; d_gene: TRBD1; v_gene: TRBV5-1; j_gene: TRBJ1-2; abundance: .
CDR3nt: TGTGCCAGCAGCTTAGCAGGAGATCATCAGCCCCAGCATTTT; CDR3aa: CASSLAGDHQPQHF; d_gene: .; v_gene: TRBV13; j_gene: TRBJ1-5; abundance: .
CDR3nt: TGTGCCAGCAGCTTGGTCGACACCGCGGGGGGCTACACCTTC; CDR3aa: CASSLVDTAGGYTF; d_gene: .; v_gene: TRBV5-4; j_gene: TRBJ1-2; abundance: .
CDR3nt: TGTGCCAGCAGTTACTCGGATGGGGTCGGTGAGCAGTACTTC; CDR3aa: CASSYSDGVGEQYF; d_gene: .; v_gene: TRBV6-5; j_gene: TRBJ2-7; abundance: .
CDR3nt: TGTGCCAGCAGCCAAGATCGGGGCAGGGGGGAAGAGACCCAGTACTTC; CDR3aa: CASSQDRGRGEETQYF; d_gene: .; v_gene: TRBV4-2; j_gene: TRBJ2-5; abundance: .
CDR3nt: TGCGCCAGCAGTGGCGGACAGGGCGCAAGCACAGATACGCAGTATTTT; CDR3aa: CASSGGQGASTDTQYF; d_gene: TRBD1; v_gene: TRBV4-1; j_gene: TRBJ2-3; abundance: .
CDR3nt: TGTGCCAGCAGCGTAGGGACTAGCGGGGTAGAGACCCAGTACTTC; CDR3aa: CASSVGTSGVETQYF; d_gene: TRBD2; v_gene: TRBV9; j_gene: TRBJ2-5; abundance: .
CDR3nt: TGTGCCAGCAGTTGGGGAGCATATACTAACTATGGCTACACCTTC; CDR3aa: CASSWGAYTNYGYTF; d_gene: .; v_gene: TRBV28; j_gene: TRBJ1-2; abundance: .
CDR3nt: TGTGCCAGCAGCTTGGCCGGAAAAAATCAGCCCCAGCATTTT; CDR3aa: CASSLAGKNQPQHF; d_gene: .; v_gene: TRBV5-6; j_gene: TRBJ1-5; abundance: few
CDR3nt: TGTGCCAGCAGCTATGATTTGGAGACCCAGTACTTC; CDR3aa: CASSYDLETQYF; d_gene: .; v_gene: TRBV5-6; j_gene: TRBJ2-5; abundance: .